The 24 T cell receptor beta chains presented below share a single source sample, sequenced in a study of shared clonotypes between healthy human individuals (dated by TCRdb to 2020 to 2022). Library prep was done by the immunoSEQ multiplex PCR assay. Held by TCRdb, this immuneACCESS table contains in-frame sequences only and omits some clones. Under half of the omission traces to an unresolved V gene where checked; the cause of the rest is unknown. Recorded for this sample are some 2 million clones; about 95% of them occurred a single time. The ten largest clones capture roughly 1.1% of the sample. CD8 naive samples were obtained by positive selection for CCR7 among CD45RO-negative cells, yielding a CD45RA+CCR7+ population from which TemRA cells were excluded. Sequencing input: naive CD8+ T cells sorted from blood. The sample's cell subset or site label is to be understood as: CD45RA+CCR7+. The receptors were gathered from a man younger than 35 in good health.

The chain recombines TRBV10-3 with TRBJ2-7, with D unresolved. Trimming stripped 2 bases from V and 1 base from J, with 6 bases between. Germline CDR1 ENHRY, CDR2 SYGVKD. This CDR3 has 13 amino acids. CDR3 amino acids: CAISERGSYEQYF. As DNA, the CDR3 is TGTGCCATCAGTGAGAGAGGATCCTACGAGCAGTACTTC.

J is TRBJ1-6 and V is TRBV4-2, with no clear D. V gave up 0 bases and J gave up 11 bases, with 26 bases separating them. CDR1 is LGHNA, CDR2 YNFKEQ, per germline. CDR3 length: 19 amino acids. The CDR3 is CASSQEYLTTGPQLTPLHF. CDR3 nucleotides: TGTGCCAGCAGCCAAGAATACCTAACTACGGGTCCCCAATTAACACCCCTCCACTTT.

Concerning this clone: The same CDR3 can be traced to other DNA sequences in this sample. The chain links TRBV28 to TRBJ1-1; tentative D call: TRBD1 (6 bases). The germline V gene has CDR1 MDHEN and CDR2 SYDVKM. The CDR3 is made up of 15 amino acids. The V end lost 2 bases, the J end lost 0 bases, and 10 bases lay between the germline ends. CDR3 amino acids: CASSLGQGMNTEAFF. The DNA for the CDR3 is TGTGCCAGCAGTTTAGGGCAGGGGATGAACACTGAAGCTTTCTTT.

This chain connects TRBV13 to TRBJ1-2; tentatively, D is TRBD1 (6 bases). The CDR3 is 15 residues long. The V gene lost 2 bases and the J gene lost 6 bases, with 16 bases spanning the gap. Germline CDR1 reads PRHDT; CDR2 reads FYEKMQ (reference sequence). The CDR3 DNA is TGTGCCAGCAGCTTATCCATAGCAGGGGTCCATGGCTACACCTTC. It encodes CASSLSIAGVHGYTF. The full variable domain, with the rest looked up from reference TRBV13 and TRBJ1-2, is AAGVIQSPRHLIKEKRETATLKCYPIPRHDTVYWYQQGPGQDPQFLISFYEKMQSDKGSIPDRFSAQQFSDYHSELNMSSLELGDSALYFCASSLSIAGVHGYTFGSGTRLTVV.

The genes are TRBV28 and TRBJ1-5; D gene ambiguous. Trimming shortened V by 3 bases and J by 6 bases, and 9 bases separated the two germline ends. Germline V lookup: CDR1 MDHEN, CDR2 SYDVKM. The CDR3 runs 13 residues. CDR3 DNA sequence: TGTGCCAGCAGTTTCGGGGTTACTCAGCCCCAGCATTTT. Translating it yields CASSFGVTQPQHF. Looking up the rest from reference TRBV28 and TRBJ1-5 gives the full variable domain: DVKVTQSSRYLVKRTGEKVFLECVQDMDHENMFWYRQDPGLGLRLIYFSYDVKMKEKGDIPEGYSVSREKKERFSLILESASTNQTSMYLCASSFGVTQPQHFGDGTRLSIL.

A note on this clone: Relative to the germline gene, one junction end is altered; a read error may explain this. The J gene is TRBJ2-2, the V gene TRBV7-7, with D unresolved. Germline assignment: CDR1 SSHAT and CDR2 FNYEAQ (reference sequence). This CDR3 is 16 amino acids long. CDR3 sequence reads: CASSAQVAGFTGELFF. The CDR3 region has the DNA TGTGCTAGCAGCGCCCAAGTAGCAGGTTTCACCGGGGAGCTGTTTTTT.

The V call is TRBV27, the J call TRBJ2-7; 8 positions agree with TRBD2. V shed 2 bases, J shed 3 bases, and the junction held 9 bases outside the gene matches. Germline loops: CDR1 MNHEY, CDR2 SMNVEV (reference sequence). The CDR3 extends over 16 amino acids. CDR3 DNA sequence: TGTGCCAGCAGTTTACTAGGTGTAGCGGGGCTCTACGAGCAGTACTTC. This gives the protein CASSLLGVAGLYEQYF.

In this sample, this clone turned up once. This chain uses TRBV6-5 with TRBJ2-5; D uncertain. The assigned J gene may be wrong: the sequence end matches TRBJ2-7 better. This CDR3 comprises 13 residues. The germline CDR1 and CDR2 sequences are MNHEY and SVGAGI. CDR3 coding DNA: TGTGCCAGCAACCCCCTCGAAGGCTACGAGCAGTACTTC. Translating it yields CASNPLEGYEQYF.

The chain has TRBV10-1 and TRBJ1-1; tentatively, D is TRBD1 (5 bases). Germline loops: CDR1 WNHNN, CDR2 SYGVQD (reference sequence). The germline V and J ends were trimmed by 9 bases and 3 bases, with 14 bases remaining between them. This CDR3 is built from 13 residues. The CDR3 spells CASSRAGDTEAFF. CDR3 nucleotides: TGCGCCAGTTCGAGGGCGGGGGACACTGAAGCTTTCTTT.

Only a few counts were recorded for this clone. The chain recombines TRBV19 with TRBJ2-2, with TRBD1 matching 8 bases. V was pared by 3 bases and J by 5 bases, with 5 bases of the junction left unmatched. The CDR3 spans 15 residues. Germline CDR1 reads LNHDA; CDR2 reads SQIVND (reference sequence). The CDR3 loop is CASSMEQGVTGELFF. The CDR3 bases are TGTGCCAGTAGTATGGAACAGGGGGTAACCGGGGAGCTGTTTTTT.

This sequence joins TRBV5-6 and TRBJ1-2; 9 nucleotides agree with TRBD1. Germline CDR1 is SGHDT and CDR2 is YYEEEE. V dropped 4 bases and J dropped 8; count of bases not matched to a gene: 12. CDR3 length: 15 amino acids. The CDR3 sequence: CASSTGTGTLDGYTF. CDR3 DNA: TGTGCCAGCAGCACAGGGACAGGGACACTCGACGGCTACACCTTC.

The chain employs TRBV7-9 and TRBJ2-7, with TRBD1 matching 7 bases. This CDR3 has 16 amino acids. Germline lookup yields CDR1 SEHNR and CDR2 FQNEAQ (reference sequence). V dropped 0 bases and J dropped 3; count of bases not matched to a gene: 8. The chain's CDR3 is CASSLAPTGRDYEQYF. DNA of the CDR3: TGTGCCAGCAGCTTAGCGCCGACAGGGAGAGACTACGAGCAGTACTTC.

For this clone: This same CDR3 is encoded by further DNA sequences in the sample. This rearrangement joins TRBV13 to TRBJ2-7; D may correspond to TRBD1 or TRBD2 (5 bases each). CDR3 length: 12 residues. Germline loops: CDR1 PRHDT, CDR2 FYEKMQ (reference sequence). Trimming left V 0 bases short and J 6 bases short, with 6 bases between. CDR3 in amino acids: CASSLGGTEQYF. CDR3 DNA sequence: TGTGCCAGCAGCTTAGGGGGGACCGAGCAGTACTTC.

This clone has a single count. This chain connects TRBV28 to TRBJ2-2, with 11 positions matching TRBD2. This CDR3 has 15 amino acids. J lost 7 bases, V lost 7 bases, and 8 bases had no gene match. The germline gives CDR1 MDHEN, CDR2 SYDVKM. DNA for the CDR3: TGTGCCAGCACCCATAGCGGGGGGGCTGTCGGGGAGCTGTTTTTT. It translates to CASTHSGGAVGELFF.

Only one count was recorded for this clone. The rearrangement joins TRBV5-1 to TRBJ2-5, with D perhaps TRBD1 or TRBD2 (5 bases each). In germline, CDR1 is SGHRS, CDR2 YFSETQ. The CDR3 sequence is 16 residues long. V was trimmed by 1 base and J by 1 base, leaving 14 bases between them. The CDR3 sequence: CASSLMPQGPQETQYF. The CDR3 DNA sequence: TGCGCCAGCAGCTTGATGCCTCAGGGACCCCAAGAGACCCAGTACTTC.

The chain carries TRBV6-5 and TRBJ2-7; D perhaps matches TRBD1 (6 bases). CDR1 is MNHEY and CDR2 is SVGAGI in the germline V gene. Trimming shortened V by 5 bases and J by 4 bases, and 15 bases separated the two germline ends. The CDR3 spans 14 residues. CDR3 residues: CASSTGRGPYEQYF. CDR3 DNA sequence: TGTGCCAGCAGTACCGGCAGGGGCCCATACGAGCAGTACTTC.

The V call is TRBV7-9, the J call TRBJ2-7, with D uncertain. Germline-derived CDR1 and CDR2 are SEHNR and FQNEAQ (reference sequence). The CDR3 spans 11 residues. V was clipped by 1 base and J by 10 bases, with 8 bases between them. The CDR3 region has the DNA TGTGCCAGCAGCTTAGTGGGCGACCAGTACTTC. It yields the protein CASSLVGDQYF. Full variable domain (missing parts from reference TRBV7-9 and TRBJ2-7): DTGVSQNPRHKITKRGQNVTFRCDPISEHNRLYWYRQTLGQGPEFLTYFQNEAQLEKSRLLSDRFSAERPKGSFSTLEIQRTEQGDSAMYLCASSLVGDQYFGPGTRLTVT.

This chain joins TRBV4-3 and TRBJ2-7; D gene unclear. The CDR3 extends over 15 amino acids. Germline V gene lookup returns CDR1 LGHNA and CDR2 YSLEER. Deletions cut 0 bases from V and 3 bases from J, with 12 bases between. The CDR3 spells CASSQDATQLYEQYF. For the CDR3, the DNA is TGCGCCAGCAGCCAAGATGCCACTCAACTCTACGAGCAGTACTTC.

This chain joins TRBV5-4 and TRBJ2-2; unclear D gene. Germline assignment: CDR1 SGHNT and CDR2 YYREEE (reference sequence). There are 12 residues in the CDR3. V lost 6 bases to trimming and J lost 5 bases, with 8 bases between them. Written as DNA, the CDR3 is TGTGCCAGCACCCAGTATACCGGGGAGCTGTTTTTT. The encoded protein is CASTQYTGELFF.

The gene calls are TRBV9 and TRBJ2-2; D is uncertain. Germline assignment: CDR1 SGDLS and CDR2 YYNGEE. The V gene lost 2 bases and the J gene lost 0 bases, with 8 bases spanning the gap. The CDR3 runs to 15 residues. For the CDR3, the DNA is TGTGCCAGCAGCGTTACGAAATCGAACACCGGGGAGCTGTTTTTT. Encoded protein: CASSVTKSNTGELFF.

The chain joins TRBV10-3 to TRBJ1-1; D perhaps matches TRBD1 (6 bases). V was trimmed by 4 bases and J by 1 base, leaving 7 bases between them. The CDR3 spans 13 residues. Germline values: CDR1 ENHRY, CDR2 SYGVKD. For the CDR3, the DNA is TGTGCCATCAGTGGGACAGAGAACACTGAAGCTTTCTTT. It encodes CAISGTENTEAFF.

This chain's CDR3 is CATGAETTYNEQFF. The CDR3 DNA sequence: TGTGCCACTGGGGCGGAAACTACTTACAATGAGCAGTTCTTC. The gene calls are TRBV2 and TRBJ2-1, with D maybe TRBD1 (5 bases). Germline loops: CDR1 SNHLY, CDR2 FYNNEI. The ends were cut back, 10 bases at V and 4 bases at J, with 17 bases in the middle. CDR3 size: 14 residues.

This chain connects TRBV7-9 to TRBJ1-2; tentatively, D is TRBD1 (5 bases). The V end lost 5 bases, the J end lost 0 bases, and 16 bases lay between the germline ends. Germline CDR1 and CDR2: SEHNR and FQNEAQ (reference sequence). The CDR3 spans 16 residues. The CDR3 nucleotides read TGTGCCAGCAGCCAGGGTCCGGGAGATACTAACTATGGCTACACCTTC. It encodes CASSQGPGDTNYGYTF.

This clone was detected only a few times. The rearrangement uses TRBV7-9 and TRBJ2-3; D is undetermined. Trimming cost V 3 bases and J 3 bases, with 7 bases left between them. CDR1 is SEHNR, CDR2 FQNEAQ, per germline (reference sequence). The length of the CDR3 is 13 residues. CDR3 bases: TGTGCCAGCAGCTTCCCAGAGACAGATACGCAGTATTTT. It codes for CASSFPETDTQYF. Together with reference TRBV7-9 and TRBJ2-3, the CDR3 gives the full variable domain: DTGVSQNPRHKITKRGQNVTFRCDPISEHNRLYWYRQTLGQGPEFLTYFQNEAQLEKSRLLSDRFSAERPKGSFSTLEIQRTEQGDSAMYLCASSFPETDTQYFGPGTRLTVL.